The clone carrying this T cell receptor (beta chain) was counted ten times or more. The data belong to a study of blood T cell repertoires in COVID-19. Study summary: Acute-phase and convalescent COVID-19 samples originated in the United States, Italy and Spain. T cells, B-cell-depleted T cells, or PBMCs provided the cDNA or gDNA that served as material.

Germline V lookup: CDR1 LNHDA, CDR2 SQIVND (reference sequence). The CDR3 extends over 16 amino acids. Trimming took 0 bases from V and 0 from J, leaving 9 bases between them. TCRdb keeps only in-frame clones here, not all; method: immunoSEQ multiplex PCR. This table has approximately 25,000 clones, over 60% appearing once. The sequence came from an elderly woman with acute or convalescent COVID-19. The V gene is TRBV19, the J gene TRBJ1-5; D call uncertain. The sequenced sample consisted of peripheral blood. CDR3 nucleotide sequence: TGTGCCAGTAGTATAGATTGGGCAGCTAGCAATCAGCCCCAGCATTTT. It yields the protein CASSIDWAASNQPQHF.